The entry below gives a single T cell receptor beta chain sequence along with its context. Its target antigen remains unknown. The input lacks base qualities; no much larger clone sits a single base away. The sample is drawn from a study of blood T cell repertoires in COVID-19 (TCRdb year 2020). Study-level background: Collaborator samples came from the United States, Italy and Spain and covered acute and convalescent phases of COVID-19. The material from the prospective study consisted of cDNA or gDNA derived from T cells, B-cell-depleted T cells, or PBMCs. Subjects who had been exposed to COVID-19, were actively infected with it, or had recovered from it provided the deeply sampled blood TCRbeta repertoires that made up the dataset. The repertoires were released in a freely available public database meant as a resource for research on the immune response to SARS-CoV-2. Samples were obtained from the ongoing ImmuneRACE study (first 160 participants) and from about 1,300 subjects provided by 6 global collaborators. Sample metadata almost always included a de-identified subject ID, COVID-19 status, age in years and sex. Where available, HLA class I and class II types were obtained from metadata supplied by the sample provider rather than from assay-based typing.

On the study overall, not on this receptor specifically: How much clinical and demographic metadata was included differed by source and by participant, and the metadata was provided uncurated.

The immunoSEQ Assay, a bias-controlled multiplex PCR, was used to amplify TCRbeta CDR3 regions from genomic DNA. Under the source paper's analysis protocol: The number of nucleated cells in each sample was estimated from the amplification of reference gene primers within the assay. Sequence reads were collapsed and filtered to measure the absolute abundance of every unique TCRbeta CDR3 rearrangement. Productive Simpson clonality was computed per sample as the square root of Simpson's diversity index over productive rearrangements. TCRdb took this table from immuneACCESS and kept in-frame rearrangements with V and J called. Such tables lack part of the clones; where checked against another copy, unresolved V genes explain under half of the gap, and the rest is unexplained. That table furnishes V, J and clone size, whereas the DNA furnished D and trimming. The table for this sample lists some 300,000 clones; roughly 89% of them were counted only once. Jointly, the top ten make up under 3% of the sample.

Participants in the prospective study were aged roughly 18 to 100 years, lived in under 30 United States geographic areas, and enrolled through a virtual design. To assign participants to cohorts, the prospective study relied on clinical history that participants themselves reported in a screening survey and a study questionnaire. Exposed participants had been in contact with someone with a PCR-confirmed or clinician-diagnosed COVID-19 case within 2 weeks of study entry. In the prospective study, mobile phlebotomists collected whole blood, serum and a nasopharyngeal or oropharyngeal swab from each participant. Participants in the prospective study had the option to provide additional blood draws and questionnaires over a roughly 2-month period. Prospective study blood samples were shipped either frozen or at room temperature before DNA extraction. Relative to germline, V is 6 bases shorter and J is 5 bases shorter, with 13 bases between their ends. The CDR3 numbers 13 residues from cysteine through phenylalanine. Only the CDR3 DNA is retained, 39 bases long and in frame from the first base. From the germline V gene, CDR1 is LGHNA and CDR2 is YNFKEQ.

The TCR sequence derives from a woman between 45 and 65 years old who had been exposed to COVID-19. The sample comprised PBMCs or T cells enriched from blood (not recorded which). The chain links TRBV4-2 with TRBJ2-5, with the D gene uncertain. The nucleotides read TGTGCCAGCAGTCCTGATCGACTTGAGACCCAGTACTTC. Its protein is CASSPDRLETQYF.